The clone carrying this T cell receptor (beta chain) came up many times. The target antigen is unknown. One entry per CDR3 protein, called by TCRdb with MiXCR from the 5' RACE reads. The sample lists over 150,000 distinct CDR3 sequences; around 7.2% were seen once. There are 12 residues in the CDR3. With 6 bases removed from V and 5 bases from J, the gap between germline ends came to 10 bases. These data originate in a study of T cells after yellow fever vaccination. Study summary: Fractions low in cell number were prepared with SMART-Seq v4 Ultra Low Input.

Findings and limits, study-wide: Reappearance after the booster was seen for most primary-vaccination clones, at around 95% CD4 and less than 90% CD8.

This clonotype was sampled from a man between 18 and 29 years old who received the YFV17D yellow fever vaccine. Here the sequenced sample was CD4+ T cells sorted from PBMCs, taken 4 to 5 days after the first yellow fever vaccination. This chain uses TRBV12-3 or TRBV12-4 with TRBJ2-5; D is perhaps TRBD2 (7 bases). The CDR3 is CASRRGGETQYF. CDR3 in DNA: TGTGCCAGCAGGAGGGGGGGGGAGACCCAGTACTTC.